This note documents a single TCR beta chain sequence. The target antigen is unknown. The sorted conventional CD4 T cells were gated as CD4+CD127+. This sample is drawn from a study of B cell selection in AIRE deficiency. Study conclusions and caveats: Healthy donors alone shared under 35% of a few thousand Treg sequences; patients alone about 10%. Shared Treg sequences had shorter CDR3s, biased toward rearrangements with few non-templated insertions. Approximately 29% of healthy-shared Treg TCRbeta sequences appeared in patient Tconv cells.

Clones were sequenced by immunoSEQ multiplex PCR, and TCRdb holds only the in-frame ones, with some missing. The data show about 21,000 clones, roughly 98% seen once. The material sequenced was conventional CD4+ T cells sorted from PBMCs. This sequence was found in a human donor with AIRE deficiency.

The CDR3 DNA follows: TGCGCCAGCAGCGAGGGGGGGAACACTGAAGCTTTCTTT. Its translation: CASSEGGNTEAFF. The gene calls are TRBV4-3 and TRBJ1-1; tentatively, D is TRBD1 (6 bases). Germline V gene lookup returns CDR1 LGHNA and CDR2 YSLEER. The CDR3 is 13 residues long. V lost 5 bases and J 1 base, leaving 8 bases between the germline ends.